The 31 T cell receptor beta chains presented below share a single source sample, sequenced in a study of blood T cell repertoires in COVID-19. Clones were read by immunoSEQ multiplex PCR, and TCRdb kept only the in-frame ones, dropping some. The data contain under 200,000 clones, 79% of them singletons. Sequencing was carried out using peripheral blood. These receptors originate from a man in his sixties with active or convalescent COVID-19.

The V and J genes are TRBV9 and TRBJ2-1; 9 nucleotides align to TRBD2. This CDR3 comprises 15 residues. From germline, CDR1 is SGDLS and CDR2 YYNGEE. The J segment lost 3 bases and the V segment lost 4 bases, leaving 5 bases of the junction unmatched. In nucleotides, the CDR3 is TGTGCCAGCAGCCCCAGGACTAGCGTCTACAATGAGCAGTTCTTC. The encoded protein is CASSPRTSVYNEQFF.

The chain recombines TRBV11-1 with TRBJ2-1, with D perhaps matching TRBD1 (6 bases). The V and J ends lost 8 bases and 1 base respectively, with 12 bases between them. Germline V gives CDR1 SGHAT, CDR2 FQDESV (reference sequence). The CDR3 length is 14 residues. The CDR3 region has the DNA TGTGCCAGCCACAGGGTAACTTCCTACAATGAGCAGTTCTTC. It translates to CASHRVTSYNEQFF.

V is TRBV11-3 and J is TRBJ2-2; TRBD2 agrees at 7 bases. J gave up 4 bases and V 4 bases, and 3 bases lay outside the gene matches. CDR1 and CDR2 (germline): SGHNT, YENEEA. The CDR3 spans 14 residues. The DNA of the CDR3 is TGTGCCAGCAGCTCCCGGACTAGCACCGGGGAGCTGTTTTTT. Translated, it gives CASSSRTSTGELFF.

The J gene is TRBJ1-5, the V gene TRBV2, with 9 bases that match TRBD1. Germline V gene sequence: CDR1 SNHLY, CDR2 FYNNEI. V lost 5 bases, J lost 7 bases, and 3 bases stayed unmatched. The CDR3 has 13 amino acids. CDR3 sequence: CASSTGTGQPQHF. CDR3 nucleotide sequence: TGTGCCAGCAGTACCGGGACAGGGCAGCCCCAGCATTTT. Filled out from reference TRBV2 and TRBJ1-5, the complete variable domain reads EPEVTQTPSHQVTQMGQEVILRCVPISNHLYFYWYRQILGQKVEFLVSFYNNEISEKSEIFDDQFSVERPDGSNFTLKIRSTKLEDSAMYFCASSTGTGQPQHFGDGTRLSIL.

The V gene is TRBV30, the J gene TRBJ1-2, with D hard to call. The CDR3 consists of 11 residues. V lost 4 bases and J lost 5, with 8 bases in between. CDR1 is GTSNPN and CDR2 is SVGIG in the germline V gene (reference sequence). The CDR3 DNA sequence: TGTGCCTGGACTGAACGGTATGGCTACACCTTC. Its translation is CAWTERYGYTF.

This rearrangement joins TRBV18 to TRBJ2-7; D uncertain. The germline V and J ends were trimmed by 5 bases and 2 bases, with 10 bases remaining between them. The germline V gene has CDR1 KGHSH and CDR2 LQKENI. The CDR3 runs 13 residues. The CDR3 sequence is CASSAEETYEQYF. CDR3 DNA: TGTGCCAGCTCAGCCGAGGAGACCTACGAGCAGTACTTC.

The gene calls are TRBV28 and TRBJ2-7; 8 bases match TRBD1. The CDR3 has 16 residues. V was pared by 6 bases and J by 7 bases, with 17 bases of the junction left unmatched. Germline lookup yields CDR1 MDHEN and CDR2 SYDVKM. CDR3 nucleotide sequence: TGTGCCAGCAGACTCCTACCGGGGCAGGGGGCTGAGGAGCAGTACTTC. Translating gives CASRLLPGQGAEEQYF.

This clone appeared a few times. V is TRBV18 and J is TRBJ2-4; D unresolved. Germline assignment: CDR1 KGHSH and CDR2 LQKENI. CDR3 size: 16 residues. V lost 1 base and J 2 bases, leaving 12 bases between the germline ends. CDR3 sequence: CASSPRITFSKNIQYF. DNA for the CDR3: TGTGCCAGCTCACCACGCATTACTTTTTCCAAAAACATTCAGTACTTC.

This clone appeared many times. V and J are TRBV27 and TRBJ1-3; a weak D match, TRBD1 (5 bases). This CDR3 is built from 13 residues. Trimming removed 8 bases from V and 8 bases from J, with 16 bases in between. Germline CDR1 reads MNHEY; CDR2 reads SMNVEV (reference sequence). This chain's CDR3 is CASRGEGTDTIYF. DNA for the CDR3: TGTGCCAGCCGGGGGGAAGGTACAGACACCATATATTTT.

CDR3 loop: CASSQDRVTEAFF. The CDR3 coding sequence is TGTGCCAGCAGCCAAGACAGGGTGACTGAAGCTTTCTTT. The chain recombines TRBV11-3 with TRBJ1-1; 7 bases agree with TRBD1. With 5 bases clipped from V and 5 bases from J, the junction kept 5 bases outside the gene matches. The CDR3 runs 13 residues. The V gene's germline CDR1 is SGHNT and CDR2 YENEEA.

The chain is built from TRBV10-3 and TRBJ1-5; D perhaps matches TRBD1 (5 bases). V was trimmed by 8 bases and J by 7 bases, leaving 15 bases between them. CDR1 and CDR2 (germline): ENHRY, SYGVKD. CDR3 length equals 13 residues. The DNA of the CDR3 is TGTGCCATCGGCCGACAGACCGGGCAGCCCCAGCATTTT. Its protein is CAIGRQTGQPQHF.

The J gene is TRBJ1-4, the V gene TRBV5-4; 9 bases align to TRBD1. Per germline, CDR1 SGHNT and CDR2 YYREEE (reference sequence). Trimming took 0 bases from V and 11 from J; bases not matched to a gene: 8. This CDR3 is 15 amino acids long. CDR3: CASSLGTGVSGKLFF. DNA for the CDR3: TGTGCCAGCAGCTTGGGGACAGGGGTTAGTGGGAAACTGTTTTTT.

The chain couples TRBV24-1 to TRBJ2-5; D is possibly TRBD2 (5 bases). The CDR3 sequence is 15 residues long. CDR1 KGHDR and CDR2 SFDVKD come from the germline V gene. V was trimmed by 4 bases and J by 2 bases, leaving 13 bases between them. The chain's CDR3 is CATSEAAAFQETQYF. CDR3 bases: TGTGCCACCAGTGAAGCAGCGGCCTTTCAAGAGACCCAGTACTTC.

The CDR3, as DNA: TGTGCCAGCAGCTTAGGATTGGAGACTAGCGGCACAGATACGCAGTATTTT. It encodes CASSLGLETSGTDTQYF. The chain uses TRBV11-3 and TRBJ2-3, with TRBD2 identical over 8 bases. CDR1 is SGHNT and CDR2 is YENEEA in the germline V gene. This CDR3 has 17 amino acids. V lost 1 base, J lost 1 base, and 7 bases stayed unmatched.

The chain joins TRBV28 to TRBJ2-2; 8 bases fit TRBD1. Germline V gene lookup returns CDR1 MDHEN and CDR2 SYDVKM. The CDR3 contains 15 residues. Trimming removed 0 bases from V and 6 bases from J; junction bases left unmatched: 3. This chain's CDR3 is CASSLWGQAAGELFF. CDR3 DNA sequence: TGTGCCAGCAGTTTATGGGGACAGGCAGCCGGGGAGCTGTTTTTT.

The CDR3 nucleotides read TGTGCCAGCAGCTCCAGGACAGGGGTGGGAGCGGGGCCCTACAATGAGCAGTTCTTC. Its protein is CASSSRTGVGAGPYNEQFF. The rearrangement joins TRBV7-8 to TRBJ2-1, with TRBD1 identical over 9 bases. The CDR3 covers 19 residues. V dropped 4 bases and J dropped 2; count of bases not matched to a gene: 15. The germline gives CDR1 SGHVS, CDR2 FQNEAQ.

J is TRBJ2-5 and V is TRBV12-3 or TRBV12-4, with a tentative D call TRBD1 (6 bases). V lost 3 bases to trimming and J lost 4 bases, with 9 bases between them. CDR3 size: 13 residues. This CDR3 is CASSFGQRETQYF. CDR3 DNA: TGTGCCAGCAGTTTCGGACAGAGAGAGACCCAGTACTTC.

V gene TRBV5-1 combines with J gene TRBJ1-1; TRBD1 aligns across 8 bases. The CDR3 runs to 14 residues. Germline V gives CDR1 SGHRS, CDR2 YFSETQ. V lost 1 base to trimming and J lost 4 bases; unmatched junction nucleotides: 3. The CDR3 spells CASSLQGAGTEAFF. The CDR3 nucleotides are TGCGCCAGCAGCTTGCAGGGGGCGGGCACTGAAGCTTTCTTT.

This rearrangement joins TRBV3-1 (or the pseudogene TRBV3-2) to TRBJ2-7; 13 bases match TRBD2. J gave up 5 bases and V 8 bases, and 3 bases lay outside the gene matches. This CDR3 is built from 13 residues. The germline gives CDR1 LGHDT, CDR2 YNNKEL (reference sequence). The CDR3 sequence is CASSGLAGDEQYF. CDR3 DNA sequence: TGTGCCAGCTCCGGACTAGCGGGAGACGAGCAGTACTTC.

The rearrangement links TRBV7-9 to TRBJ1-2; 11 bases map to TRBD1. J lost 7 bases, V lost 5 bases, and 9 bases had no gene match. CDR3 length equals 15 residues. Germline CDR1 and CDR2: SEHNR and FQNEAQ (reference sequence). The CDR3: CASSLSDRGRSGYTF. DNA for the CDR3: TGTGCCAGCAGCCTATCGGACAGGGGGCGAAGTGGCTACACCTTC.

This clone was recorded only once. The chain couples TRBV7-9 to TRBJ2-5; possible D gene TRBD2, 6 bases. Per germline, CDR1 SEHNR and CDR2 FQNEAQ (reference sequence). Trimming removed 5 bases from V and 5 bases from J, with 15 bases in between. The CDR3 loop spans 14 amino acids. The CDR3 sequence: CASSLLGGWETQYF. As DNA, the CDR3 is TGTGCCAGCAGCCTTCTGGGGGGTTGGGAGACCCAGTACTTC.

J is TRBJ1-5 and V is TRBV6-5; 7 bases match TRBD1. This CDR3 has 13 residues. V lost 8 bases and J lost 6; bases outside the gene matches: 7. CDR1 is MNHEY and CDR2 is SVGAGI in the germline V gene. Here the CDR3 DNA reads TGTGCCAGCCACGAGGGGGCGGCTCAGCCCCAGCATTTT. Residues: CASHEGAAQPQHF.

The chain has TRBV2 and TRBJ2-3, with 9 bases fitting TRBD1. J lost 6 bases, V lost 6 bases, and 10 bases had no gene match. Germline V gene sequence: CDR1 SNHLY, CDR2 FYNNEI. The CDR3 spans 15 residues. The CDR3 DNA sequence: TGTGCCAGCAGGAAACAGGGGGCCGGTGTGGATACGCAGTATTTT. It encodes CASRKQGAGVDTQYF.

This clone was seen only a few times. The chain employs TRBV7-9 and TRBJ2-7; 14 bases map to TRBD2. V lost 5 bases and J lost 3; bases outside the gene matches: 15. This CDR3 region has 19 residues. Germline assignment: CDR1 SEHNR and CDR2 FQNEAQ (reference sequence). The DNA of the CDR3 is TGTGCCAGCAGCGGGCGGGACAGGGGAGGGACTAGCGGGAGCTACGAGCAGTACTTC. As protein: CASSGRDRGGTSGSYEQYF.

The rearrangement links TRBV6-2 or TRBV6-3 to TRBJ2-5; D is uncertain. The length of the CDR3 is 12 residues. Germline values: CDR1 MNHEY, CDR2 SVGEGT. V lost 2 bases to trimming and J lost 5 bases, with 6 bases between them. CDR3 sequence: CASSYPQETQYF. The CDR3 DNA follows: TGTGCCAGCAGTTACCCTCAGGAGACCCAGTACTTC.

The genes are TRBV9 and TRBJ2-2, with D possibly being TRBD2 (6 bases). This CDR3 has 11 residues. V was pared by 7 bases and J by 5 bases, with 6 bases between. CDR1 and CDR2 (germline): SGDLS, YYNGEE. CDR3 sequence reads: CASGGTGELFF. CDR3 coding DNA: TGTGCCAGCGGGGGGACCGGGGAGCTGTTTTTT.

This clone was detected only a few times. CDR3 amino acids: CASSLGFGNTGELFF. The CDR3 region has the DNA TGTGCCAGCAGCTTAGGGTTCGGGAACACCGGGGAGCTGTTTTTT. This sequence joins TRBV7-2 and TRBJ2-2, with no clear D. The germline CDR1 and CDR2 sequences are SGHTA and FQGNSA. CDR3 length: 15 amino acids. Trimming took 1 base from V and 1 from J, leaving 7 bases between them.

CDR3 loop: CASSPNTGNTEAFF. CDR3 DNA sequence: TGTGCCAGCTCACCAAATACAGGGAACACTGAAGCTTTCTTT. The rearrangement uses TRBV18 and TRBJ1-1, with D perhaps matching TRBD1 (5 bases). V dropped 2 bases and J dropped 1 base, with 8 bases sitting between them. The CDR3 is made up of 14 amino acids. CDR1 KGHSH and CDR2 LQKENI come from the germline V gene.

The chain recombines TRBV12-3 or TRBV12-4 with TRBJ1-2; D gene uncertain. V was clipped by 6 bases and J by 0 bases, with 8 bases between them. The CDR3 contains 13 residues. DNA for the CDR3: TGTGCCAGCAGCCCAACAACTAACTATGGCTACACCTTC. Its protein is CASSPTTNYGYTF.

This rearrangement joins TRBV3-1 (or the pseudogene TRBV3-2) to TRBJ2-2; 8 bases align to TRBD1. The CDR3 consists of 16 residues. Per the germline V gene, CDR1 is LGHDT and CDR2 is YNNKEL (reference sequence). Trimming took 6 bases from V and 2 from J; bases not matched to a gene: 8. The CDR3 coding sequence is TGTGCCAGCAGGGTTGACAGGGGTTTTAACACCGGGGAGCTGTTTTTT. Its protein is CASRVDRGFNTGELFF.

The CDR3 here is CATTTGGGTEAFF. CDR3 nucleotide sequence: TGTGCCACCACGACAGGGGGCGGAACTGAAGCTTTCTTT. This chain connects TRBV24-1 to TRBJ1-1; 10 positions agree with TRBD1. The CDR3 covers 13 residues. The V and J ends lost 8 bases and 5 bases, in that order; junction bases with no gene match: 4. In germline, CDR1 is KGHDR, CDR2 SFDVKD.